The TCR beta chain described here comes from a study of shared clonotypes between healthy human individuals. Study results and caveats: Sequencing depth was expected to influence donor clonotype sharing.

The CDR3 extends over 13 amino acids. V lost 3 bases and J lost 8, with 11 bases in between. Germline CDR1 SGHRS, CDR2 YFSETQ. Note on this clone: Its antigen is not known.

All participating donors were Caucasian adults from Nashville, Tennessee. The study separated CD4+ cells into CD45RA+ naive and CD45RA-negative memory subsets. Replicate PCRs for sorted subsets used about 200 ng DNA; this equaled about 30,000 T cell genomes. Generated by immunoSEQ multiplex PCR, the TCRdb table keeps only in-frame clones and is missing some. This repertoire shows millions of clones, approximately 95% found once; its top ten account for approximately 0.4%. This clonotype originated in a man between 18 and 35 years old in good health. Some clones in this sample may be carry-over from other donors' samples. The sequencing sample was made of naive CD4+ T cells from PBMCs. Subset indicated: CD45RA+ positively selected. The V gene is TRBV5-1, the J gene TRBJ1-4; no clear D. CDR3: CASSSLLGEKLFF. The DNA for the CDR3 is TGCGCCAGCAGCTCCCTCTTAGGGGAAAAACTGTTTTTT.